This T cell receptor beta chain is from a study of cytomegalovirus exposure and HLA in healthy donors. Study observations and caveats: Researchers counted approximately 160 TCR beta chains as cytomegalovirus-associated. Earlier analysis yielded a pattern in which most TCR beta V segments were productive about 87% or about 30% of the time.

The PCR contained 60 Vbeta and 13 Jbeta primers. Generated by immunoSEQ multiplex PCR, the TCRdb table keeps only in-frame clones and is missing some. The sample has roughly 140,000 clones, 60% to 80% seen once; the top ten hold 1.7%. This clone was counted once. Its antigen is not identified. Germline CDR1 is SGHRS and CDR2 is YFSETQ. The CDR3 totals 15 residues. The junction had 1 base not matched to a gene; V was cut back by 0 bases and J by 1 base. The sample consisted of PBMCs. The gene calls are TRBV5-1 and TRBJ1-1; 9 bases line up with TRBD1. The receptor was isolated from a woman aged 30 to 39 in good health and CMV-seronegative. This chain's CDR3 is CASSLGDRANTEAFF. CDR3 nucleotide sequence: TGCGCCAGCAGCTTGGGGGACAGGGCGAACACTGAAGCTTTCTTT.